These T cell receptor beta chains were read from a single sample in a study of beta chain features in type 1 diabetes. Profiling relied on immunoSEQ multiplex PCR, and the TCRdb table lists in-frame clones only, not all of them. There are about 230,000 clones in the sample; more than 9% occur only once, and approximately 0.03% lies in the top ten. The specimen sequenced was naive CD4+ T cells from blood. These receptors were obtained from a woman aged 18-30 years in good health. CDR3s include the opening cysteine and the closing phenylalanine or tryptophan. D genes are given only for firm matches. The size entry is marked missing in some rows and otherwise reads once, few, many or a size class.

TRBV5-1	TRBJ1-1	TRBD1	.	TGCGCCAGCAGCATCACAGGGGGTGTCACTGAAGCTTTCTTT	CASSITGGVTEAFF
TRBV27	TRBJ2-3	TRBD1	.	TGTGCCAGCAGCCTGACAGGGGATACGCAGTATTTT	CASSLTGDTQYF
TRBV29-1	TRBJ1-1	TRBD1	.	TGCAGCGTTTGCGTGGGACAGGGCACTGAAGCTTTCTTT	CSVCVGQGTEAFF
TRBV30	TRBJ2-1	TRBD2	few	TGTGCCTGGAGTGAGGCTAGCGGGAACTCCTACAATGAGCAGTTCTTC	CAWSEASGNSYNEQFF
TRBV6-6	TRBJ2-5	.	.	TGTGCCAGCAGTTACGCCAGGGGCGAGACCCAGTACTTC	CASSYARGETQYF
TRBV7-6	TRBJ2-1	TRBD2	.	TGTGCCAGCAGCAAAACCGGGACTAGCATGCGTAATGAGCAGTTCTTC	CASSKTGTSMRNEQFF
TRBV15	TRBJ2-3	TRBD2	.	TGTGCCACCAGCAGAGTGGGGGGGGAGGATACGCAGTATTTT	CATSRVGGEDTQYF
TRBV4-1	TRBJ2-1	.	many	TGCGCCAGCAGCCAAGGGCCTGTCTACAATGAGCAGTTCTTC	CASSQGPVYNEQFF
TRBV11-2	TRBJ1-2	TRBD1	few	TGTGCCAGCAGCCCAACGCGGGACAGCATTTATGGCTACACCTTC	CASSPTRDSIYGYTF
TRBV6-5	TRBJ1-6	TRBD1	few	TGTGCCAGCACCCGGATACAGGGGAATTCACCCCTCCACTTT	CASTRIQGNSPLHF
TRBV4-1	TRBJ1-2	TRBD1	.	TGCGCCAGCAGCCAATCCCCGGGACAGGGGGACTATGGCTACACCTTC	CASSQSPGQGDYGYTF
TRBV7-9	TRBJ2-7	.	.	TGTGCCAGCAGCTTAAAGGGGGTCTACGAGCAGTACTTC	CASSLKGVYEQYF
TRBV5-1	TRBJ1-1	.	few	TGCGCCAGCAGCGCCGGTTCCGGGAGGGACACTGAAGCTTTCTTT	CASSAGSGRDTEAFF
TRBV4-2	TRBJ2-2	TRBD2	few	TGTGCCAGCAGCCAGCGGGACTACGGTAACACCGGGGAGCTGTTTTTT	CASSQRDYGNTGELFF
TRBV28	TRBJ2-7	TRBD1	.	TGTGCCAGCAGTTTACAGGGACAGGCCTACGAGCAGTACTTC	CASSLQGQAYEQYF
TRBV19	TRBJ2-7	.	.	TGTGCCAGCCGCCCCCAGGGCCTACCGAGGTACGAGCAGTACTTC	CASRPQGLPRYEQYF
TRBV27	TRBJ2-3	TRBD2	few	TGTGCCAGCAGTTTATCCCGGACTAGCGGGAGCACAGATACGCAGTATTTT	CASSLSRTSGSTDTQYF
TRBV4-2	TRBJ2-6	.	.	TGTGCCAGCAGCCAAGAATGGCCGCCCGCTGGGGCCAACGTCCTGACTTTC	CASSQEWPPAGANVLTF
TRBV27	TRBJ2-7	.	few	TGTGCCAGCAGTGGGGCCTCGGCACGGCAGTACTTC	CASSGASARQYF
TRBV5-1	TRBJ2-5	TRBD2	few	TGCGCCAGCAGTCCTGGACTAGTCCAAGAGACCCAGTACTTC	CASSPGLVQETQYF
TRBV2	TRBJ2-5	TRBD1	few	TGTGCCAGCAGGAGGGACAGACAAGAGACCCAGTACTTC	CASRRDRQETQYF
TRBV5-1	TRBJ2-7	TRBD1	few	TGCGCCAGCAGCACCCGGGACAGGGGGAACGAGCAGTACTTC	CASSTRDRGNEQYF
TRBV29-1	TRBJ2-7	TRBD1	.	TGCAGCGCCCCGGACAGGGTCCTCTACGAGCAGTACTTC	CSAPDRVLYEQYF
TRBV9	TRBJ1-4	.	.	TGTGCCAGCAGTGAGACACCGGCTAATGAAAAACTGTTTTTT	CASSETPANEKLFF
TRBV5-1	TRBJ1-1	TRBD1	few	TGCGCCAGCAGCTTGGACCCGACAGGGAGCACTGAAGCTTTCTTT	CASSLDPTGSTEAFF
TRBV30	TRBJ1-2	.	.	TGTGCCTCAAGGGCGGGGGATTATGGCTACACCTTC	CASRAGDYGYTF
TRBV7-2	TRBJ2-7	.	.	TGTGCCAGCAGCCCCGGACACATATCCTCCTACGAGCAGTACTTC	CASSPGHISSYEQYF
TRBV5-1	TRBJ2-7	.	many	TGCGCCAGCAGCGACAGCTACGAGCAGTACTTC	CASSDSYEQYF
TRBV2	TRBJ2-6	.	few	TGTGCCAGCAGTGACACTGGGGCCAACGTCCTGACTTTC	CASSDTGANVLTF
TRBV5-4	TRBJ2-7	TRBD2	few	TGTGCCAGCAGCTTTGAAGGAGCGGGACCGGGGTACGAGCAGTACTTC	CASSFEGAGPGYEQYF
TRBV7-9	TRBJ2-7	TRBD1	.	TGTGCCAGCAGCGGACCAGGGGGATACGAGCAGTACTTC	CASSGPGGYEQYF
TRBV7-9	TRBJ2-3	TRBD2	.	TGTGCCAGCAGCCCGGGCGGCGGGAGGGTTACGGATACGCAGTATTTT	CASSPGGGRVTDTQYF